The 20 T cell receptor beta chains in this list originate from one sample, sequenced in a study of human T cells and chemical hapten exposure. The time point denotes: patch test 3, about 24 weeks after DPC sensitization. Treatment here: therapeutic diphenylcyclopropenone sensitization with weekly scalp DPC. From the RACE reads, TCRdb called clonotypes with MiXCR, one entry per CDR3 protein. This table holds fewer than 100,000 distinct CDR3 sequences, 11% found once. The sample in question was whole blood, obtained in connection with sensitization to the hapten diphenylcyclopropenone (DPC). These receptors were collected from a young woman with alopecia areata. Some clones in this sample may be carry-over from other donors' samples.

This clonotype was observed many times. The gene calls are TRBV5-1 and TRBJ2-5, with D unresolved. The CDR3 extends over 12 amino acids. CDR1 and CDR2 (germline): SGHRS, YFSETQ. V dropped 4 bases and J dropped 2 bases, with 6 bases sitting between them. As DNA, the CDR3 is TGCGCCAGCAGCGACTCTCAAGAGACCCAGTACTTC. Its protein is CASSDSQETQYF.

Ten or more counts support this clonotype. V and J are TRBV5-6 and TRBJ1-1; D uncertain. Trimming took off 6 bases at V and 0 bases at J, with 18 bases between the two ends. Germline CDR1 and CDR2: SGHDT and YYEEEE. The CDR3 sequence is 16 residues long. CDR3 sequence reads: CASTTRRGRLNTEAFF. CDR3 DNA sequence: TGTGCCAGCACCACGCGGCGCGGCCGATTGAACACTGAAGCTTTCTTT.

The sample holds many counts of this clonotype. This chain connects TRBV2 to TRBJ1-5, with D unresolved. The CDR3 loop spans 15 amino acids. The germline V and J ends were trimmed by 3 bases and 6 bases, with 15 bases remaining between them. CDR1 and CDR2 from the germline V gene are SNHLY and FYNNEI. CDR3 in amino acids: CASSDGLGGSQPQHF. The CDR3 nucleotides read TGTGCCAGCAGTGACGGTTTGGGAGGGAGTCAGCCCCAGCATTTT.

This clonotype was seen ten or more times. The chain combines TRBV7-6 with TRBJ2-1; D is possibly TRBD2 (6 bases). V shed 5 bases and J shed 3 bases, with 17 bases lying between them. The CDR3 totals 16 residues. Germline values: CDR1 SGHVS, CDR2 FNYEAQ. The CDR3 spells CASSPRDFVGYNEQFF. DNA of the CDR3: TGTGCCAGCAGCCCTCGGGACTTTGTGGGCTACAATGAGCAGTTCTTC.

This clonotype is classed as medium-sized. This chain's CDR3 is CASTLRNVRDRGYYGYTF. The CDR3 nucleotides read TGTGCCAGCACCCTCCGGAATGTACGGGACAGGGGATACTATGGCTACACCTTC. The chain combines TRBV6-2 or TRBV6-3 with TRBJ1-2; 10 bases line up with TRBD1. The germline V gene encodes CDR1 MNHEY and CDR2 SVGEGT. The ends lost 7 bases at V and 3 bases at J; junction bases unmatched: 17. The CDR3 runs 18 residues.

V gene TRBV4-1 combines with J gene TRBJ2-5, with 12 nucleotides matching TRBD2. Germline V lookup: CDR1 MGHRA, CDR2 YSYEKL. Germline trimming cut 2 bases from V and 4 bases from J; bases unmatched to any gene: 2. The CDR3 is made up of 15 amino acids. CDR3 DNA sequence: TGCGCCAGCAGCCAACTACTAGCGGGGGGAGAGACCCAGTACTTC. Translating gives CASSQLLAGGETQYF.

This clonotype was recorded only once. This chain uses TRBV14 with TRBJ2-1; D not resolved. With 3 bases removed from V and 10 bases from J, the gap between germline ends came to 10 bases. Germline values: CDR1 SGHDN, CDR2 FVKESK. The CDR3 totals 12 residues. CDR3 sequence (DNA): TGTGCCAGCAGCCAGATGGGCCAGGAGCAGTTCTTC. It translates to CASSQMGQEQFF.

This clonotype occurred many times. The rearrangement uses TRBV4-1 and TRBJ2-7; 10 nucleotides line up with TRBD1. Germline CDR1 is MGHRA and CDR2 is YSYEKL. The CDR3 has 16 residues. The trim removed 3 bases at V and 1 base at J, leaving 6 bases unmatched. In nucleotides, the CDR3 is TGCGCCAGCAGCCATGTTGGGACAGGGGTGTCCTACGAGCAGTACGTC. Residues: CASSHVGTGVSYEQYV.

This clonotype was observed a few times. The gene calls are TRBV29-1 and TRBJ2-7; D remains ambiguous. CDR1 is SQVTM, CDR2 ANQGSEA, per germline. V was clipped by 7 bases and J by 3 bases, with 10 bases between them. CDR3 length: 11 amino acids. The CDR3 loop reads CSGSVNYEQYV. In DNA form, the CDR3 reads TGCAGCGGGTCAGTGAACTACGAGCAGTACGTC.

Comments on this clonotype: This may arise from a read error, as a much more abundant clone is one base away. The CDR3 DNA sequence: TGTGCCAGCAGCTTGGGCGCGGGGAATACCTCCAATGAGCAGTTCTTC. Amino acids: CASSLGAGNTSNEQFF. The chain couples TRBV7-6 to TRBJ2-1, with D tentatively TRBD2 (6 bases). V lost 3 bases to trimming and J lost 6 bases, with 18 bases between them. From germline, CDR1 is SGHVS and CDR2 FNYEAQ. The CDR3 runs 16 residues.

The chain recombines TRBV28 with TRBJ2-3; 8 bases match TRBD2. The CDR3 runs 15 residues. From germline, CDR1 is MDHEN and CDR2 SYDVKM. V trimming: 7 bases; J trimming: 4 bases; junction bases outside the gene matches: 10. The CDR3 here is CASIPGAGVADTQYF. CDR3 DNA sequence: TGTGCCAGCATTCCAGGAGCGGGGGTGGCAGATACGCAGTATTTT.

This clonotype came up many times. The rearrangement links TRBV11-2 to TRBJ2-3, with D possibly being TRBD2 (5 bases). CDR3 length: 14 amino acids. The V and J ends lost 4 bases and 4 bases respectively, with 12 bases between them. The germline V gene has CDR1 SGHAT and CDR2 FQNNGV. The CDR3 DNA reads TGTGCCAGCAGCTGGAACGCGGGTTCAGATACGCAGTATTTT. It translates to CASSWNAGSDTQYF. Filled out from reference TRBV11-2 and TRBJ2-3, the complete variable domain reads EAGVAQSPRYKIIEKRQSVAFWCNPISGHATLYWYQQILGQGPKLLIQFQNNGVVDDSQLPKDRFSAERLKGVDSTLKIQPAKLEDSAVYLCASSWNAGSDTQYFGPGTRLTVL.

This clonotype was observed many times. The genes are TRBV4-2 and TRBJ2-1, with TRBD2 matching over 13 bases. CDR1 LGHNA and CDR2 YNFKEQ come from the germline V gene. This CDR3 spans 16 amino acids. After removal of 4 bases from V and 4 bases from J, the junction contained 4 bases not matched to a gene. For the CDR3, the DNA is TGTGCCAGCAGCCGCCGGACTAGCGGGGGATACAATGAGCAGTTCTTC. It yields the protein CASSRRTSGGYNEQFF.

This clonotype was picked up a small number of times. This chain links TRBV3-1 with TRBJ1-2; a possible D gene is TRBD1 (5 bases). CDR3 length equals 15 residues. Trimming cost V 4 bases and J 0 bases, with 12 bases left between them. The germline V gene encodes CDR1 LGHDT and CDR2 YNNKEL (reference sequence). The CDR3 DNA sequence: TGTGCCAGCAGCCTCCAGGGCTCTTCTAACTATGGCTACACCTTC. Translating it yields CASSLQGSSNYGYTF.

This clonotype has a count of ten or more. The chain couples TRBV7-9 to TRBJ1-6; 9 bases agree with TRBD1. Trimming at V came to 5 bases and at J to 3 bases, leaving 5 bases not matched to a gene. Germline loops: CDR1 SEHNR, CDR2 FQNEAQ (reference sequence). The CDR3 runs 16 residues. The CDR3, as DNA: TGTGCCAGCAGCCCGACAGGGGGGATCTATAATTCACCCCTCCACTTT. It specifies CASSPTGGIYNSPLHF.

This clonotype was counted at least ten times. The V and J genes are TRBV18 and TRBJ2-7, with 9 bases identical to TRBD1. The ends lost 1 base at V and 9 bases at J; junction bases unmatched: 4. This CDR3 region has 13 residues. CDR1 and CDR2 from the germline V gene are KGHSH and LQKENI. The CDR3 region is CASSPRDREAQYF. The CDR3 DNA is TGTGCCAGCTCACCACGGGACAGGGAAGCGCAGTACTTC.

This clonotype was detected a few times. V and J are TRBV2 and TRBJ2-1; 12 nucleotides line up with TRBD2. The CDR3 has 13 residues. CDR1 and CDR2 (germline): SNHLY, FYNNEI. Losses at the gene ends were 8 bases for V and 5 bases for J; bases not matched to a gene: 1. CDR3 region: CASRTSGNNEQFF. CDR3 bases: TGTGCCAGCCGGACTAGCGGGAACAATGAGCAGTTCTTC.

This chain's CDR3 is CASSLGSLRGTEAFF. DNA of the CDR3: TGTGCCAGCAGCTTAGGAAGTCTACGAGGCACTGAAGCTTTCTTT. The chain recombines TRBV7-8 with TRBJ1-1; D gene unclear. V dropped 1 base and J dropped 4 bases, with 13 bases sitting between them. Germline V lookup: CDR1 SGHVS, CDR2 FQNEAQ. The CDR3 sequence is 15 residues long.

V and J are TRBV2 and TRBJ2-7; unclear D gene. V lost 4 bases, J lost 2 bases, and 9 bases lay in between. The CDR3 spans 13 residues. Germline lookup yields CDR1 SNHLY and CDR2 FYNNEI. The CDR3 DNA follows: TGTGCCAGCAGTGTTGGGCGGACCTACGAGCAGTACGTC. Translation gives CASSVGRTYEQYV.

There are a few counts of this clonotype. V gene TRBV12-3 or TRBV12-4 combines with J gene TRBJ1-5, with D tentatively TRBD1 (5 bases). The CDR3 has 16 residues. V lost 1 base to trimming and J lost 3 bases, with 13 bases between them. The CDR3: CASSLGAGLDNQPQHF. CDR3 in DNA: TGTGCCAGCAGTTTAGGCGCGGGGCTCGACAATCAGCCCCAGCATTTT.